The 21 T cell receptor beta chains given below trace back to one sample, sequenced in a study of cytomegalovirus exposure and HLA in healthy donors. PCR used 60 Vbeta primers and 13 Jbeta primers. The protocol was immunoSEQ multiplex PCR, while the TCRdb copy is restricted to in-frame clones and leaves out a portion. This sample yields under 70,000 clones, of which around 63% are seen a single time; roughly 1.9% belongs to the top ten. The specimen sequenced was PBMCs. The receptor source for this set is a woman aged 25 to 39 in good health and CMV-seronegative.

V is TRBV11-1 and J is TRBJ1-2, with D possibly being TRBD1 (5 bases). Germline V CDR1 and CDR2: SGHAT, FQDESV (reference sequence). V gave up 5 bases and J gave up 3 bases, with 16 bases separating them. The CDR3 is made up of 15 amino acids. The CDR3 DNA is TGTGCCAGCAGCCCCCGACAGAATCGTTACTATGGCTACACCTTC. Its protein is CASSPRQNRYYGYTF.

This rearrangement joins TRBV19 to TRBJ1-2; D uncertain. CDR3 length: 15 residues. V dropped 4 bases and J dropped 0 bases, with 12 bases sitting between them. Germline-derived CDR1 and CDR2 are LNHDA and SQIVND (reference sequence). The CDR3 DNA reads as TGTGCCAGTAGTAACCCGACACCTGCTAACTATGGCTACACCTTC. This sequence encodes CASSNPTPANYGYTF.

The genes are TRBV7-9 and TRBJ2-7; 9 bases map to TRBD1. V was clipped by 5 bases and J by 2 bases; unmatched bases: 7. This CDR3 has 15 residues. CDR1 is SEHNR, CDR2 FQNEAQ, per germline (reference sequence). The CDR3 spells CASSMPGQGTYEQYF. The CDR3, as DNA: TGTGCCAGCAGCATGCCGGGACAGGGAACCTACGAGCAGTACTTC.

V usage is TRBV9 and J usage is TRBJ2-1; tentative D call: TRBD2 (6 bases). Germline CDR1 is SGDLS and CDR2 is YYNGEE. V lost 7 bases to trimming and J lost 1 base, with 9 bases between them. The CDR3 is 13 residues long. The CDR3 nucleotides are TGTGCCAGCTCAAGCGGGTCCTACAATGAGCAGTTCTTC. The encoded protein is CASSSGSYNEQFF.

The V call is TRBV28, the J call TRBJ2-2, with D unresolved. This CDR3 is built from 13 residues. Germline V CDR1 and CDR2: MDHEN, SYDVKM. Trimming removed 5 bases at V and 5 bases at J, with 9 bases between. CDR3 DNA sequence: TGTGCCAGCAGTCCCCAGGTTACCGGGGAGCTGTTTTTT. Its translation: CASSPQVTGELFF. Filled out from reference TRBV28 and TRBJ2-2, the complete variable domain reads DVKVTQSSRYLVKRTGEKVFLECVQDMDHENMFWYRQDPGLGLRLIYFSYDVKMKEKGDIPEGYSVSREKKERFSLILESASTNQTSMYLCASSPQVTGELFFGEGSRLTVL.

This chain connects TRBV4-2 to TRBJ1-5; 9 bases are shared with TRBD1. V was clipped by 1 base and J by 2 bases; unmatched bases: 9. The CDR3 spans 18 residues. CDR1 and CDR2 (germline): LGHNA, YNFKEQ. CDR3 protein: CASSQGDREEWGNQPQHF. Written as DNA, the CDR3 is TGTGCCAGCAGCCAAGGGGACAGGGAGGAGTGGGGCAATCAGCCCCAGCATTTT.

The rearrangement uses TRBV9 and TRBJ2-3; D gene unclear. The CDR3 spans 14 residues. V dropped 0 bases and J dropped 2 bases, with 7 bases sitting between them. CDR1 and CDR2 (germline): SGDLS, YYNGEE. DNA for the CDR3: TGTGCCAGCAGCGTAGGGGCCCTCACAGATACGCAGTATTTT. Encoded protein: CASSVGALTDTQYF. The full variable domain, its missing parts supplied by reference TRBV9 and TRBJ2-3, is DSGVTQTPKHLITATGQRVTLRCSPRSGDLSVYWYQQSLDQGLQFLIQYYNGEERAKGNILERFSAQQFPDLHSELNLSSLELGDSALYFCASSVGALTDTQYFGPGTRLTVL.

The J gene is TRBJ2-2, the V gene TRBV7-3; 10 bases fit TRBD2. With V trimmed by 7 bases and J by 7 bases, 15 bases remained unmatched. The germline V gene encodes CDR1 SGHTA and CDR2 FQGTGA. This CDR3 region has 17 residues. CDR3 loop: CASNRPLKRGGIGELFF. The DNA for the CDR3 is TGTGCCAGCAACCGTCCCCTCAAGCGGGGGGGCATCGGGGAGCTGTTTTTT. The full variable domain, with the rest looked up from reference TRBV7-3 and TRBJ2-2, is GAGVSQTPSNKVTEKGKYVELRCDPISGHTALYWYRQSLGQGPEFLIYFQGTGAADDSGLPNDRFFAVRPEGSVSTLKIQRTERGDSAVYLCASNRPLKRGGIGELFFGEGSRLTVL.

CDR3 in amino acids: CASSQATVTGGLQETQYF. The CDR3 bases are TGTGCCAGCAGCCAAGCGACGGTGACAGGGGGCCTTCAAGAGACCCAGTACTTC. This sequence joins TRBV14 and TRBJ2-5; 10 bases agree with TRBD1. This CDR3 region has 18 residues. V lost 1 base and J lost 2; bases outside the gene matches: 10. CDR1 is SGHDN, CDR2 FVKESK, per germline.

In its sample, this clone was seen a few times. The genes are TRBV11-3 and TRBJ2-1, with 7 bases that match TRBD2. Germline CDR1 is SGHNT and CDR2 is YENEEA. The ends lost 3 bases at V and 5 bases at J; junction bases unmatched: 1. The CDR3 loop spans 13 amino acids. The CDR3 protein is CASSLGGDNEQFF. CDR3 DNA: TGTGCCAGCAGCTTGGGGGGGGACAATGAGCAGTTCTTC. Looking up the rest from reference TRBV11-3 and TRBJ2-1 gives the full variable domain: EAGVVQSPRYKIIEKKQPVAFWCNPISGHNTLYWYLQNLGQGPELLIRYENEEAVDDSQLPKDRFSAERLKGVDSTLKIQPAELGDSAVYLCASSLGGDNEQFFGPGTRLTVL.

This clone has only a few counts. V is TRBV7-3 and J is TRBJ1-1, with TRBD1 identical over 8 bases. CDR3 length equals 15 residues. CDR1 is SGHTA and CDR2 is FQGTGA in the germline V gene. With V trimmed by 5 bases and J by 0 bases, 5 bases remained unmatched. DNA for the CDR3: TGTGCCAGCAGCCCAGGACAGGGTTTGAACACTGAAGCTTTCTTT. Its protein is CASSPGQGLNTEAFF.

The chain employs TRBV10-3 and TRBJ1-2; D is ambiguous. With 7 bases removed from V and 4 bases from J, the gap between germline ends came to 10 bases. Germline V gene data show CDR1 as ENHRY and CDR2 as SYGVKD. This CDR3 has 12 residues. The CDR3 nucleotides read TGTGCCATCAACGAGGTTCCCTATGGCTACACCTTC. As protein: CAINEVPYGYTF.

In DNA form, the CDR3 reads TGTGCCAGCAGTTCTCTGCGGGGGGCAGATACGCAGTATTTT. This sequence encodes CASSSLRGADTQYF. J is TRBJ2-3 and V is TRBV6-5; 8 nucleotides align to TRBD2. The V gene end was trimmed by 4 bases and the J gene end by 4 bases; junction bases not matched to a gene: 4. The CDR3 runs to 14 residues. Germline V gives CDR1 MNHEY, CDR2 SVGAGI.

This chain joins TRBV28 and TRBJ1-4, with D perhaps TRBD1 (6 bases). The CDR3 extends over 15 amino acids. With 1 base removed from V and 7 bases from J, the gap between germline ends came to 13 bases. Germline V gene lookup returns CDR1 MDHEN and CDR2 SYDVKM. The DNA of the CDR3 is TGTGCCAGCAGTTTATCTCAGGGGCTGGGTGAAAAACTGTTTTTT. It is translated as CASSLSQGLGEKLFF. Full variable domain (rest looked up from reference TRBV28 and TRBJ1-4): DVKVTQSSRYLVKRTGEKVFLECVQDMDHENMFWYRQDPGLGLRLIYFSYDVKMKEKGDIPEGYSVSREKKERFSLILESASTNQTSMYLCASSLSQGLGEKLFFGSGTQLSVL.

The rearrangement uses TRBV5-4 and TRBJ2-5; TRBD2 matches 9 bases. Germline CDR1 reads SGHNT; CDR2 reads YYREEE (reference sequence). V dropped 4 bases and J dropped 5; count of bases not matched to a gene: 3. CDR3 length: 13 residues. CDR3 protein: CASSTGLAETQYF. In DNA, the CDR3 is TGTGCCAGCAGCACGGGACTAGCCGAGACCCAGTACTTC. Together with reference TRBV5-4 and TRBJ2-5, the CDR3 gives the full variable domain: ETGVTQSPTHLIKTRGQQVTLRCSSQSGHNTVSWYQQALGQGPQFIFQYYREEENGRGNFPPRFSGLQFPNYSSELNVNALELDDSALYLCASSTGLAETQYFGPGTRLLVL.

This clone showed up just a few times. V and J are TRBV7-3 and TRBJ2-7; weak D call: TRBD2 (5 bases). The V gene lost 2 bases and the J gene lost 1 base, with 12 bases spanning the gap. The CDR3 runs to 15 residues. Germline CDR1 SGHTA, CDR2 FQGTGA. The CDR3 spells CASSLGPSGSYEQYF. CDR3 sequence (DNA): TGTGCCAGCAGCTTAGGGCCCTCGGGGTCCTACGAGCAGTACTTC. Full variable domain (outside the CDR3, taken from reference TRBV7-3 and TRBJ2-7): GAGVSQTPSNKVTEKGKYVELRCDPISGHTALYWYRQSLGQGPEFLIYFQGTGAADDSGLPNDRFFAVRPEGSVSTLKIQRTERGDSAVYLCASSLGPSGSYEQYFGPGTRLTVT.

The CDR3: CAWSPGTNYGYTF. The CDR3 nucleotides are TGTGCCTGGAGTCCCGGGACAAACTATGGCTACACCTTC. The V and J genes are TRBV30 and TRBJ1-2, with a possible D match to TRBD1 (6 bases). Germline CDR1 and CDR2: GTSNPN and SVGIG (reference sequence). V was pared by 2 bases and J by 2 bases, with 9 bases between. The CDR3 covers 13 residues.

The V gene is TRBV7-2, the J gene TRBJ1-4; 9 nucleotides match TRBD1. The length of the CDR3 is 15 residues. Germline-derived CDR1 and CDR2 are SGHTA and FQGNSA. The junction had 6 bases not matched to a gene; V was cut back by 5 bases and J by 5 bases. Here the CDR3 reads CASSMTGGENEKLFF. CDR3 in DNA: TGTGCCAGCAGCATGACAGGGGGAGAGAATGAAAAACTGTTTTTT. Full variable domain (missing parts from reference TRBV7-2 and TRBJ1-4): GAGVSQSPSNKVTEKGKDVELRCDPISGHTALYWYRQSLGQGLEFLIYFQGNSAPDKSGLPSDRFSAERTGGSVSTLTIQRTQQEDSAVYLCASSMTGGENEKLFFGSGTQLSVL.

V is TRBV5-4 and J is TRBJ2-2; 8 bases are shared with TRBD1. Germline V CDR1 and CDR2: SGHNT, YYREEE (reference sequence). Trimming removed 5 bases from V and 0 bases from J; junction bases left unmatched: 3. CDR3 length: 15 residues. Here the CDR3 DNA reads TGTGCCAGCAGTAGACAGGGGCCGAACACCGGGGAGCTGTTTTTT. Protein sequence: CASSRQGPNTGELFF.

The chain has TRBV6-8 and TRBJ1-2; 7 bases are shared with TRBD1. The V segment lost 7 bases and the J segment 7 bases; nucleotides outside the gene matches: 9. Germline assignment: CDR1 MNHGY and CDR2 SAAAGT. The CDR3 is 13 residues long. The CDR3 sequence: CASTATGKFGYTF. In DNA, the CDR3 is TGTGCCAGCACCGCGACAGGGAAGTTTGGCTACACCTTC.

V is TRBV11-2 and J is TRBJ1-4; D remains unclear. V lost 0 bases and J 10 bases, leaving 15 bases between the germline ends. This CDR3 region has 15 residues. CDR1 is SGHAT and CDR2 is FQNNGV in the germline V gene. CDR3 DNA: TGTGCCAGCAGCTTAGATTCGGTTAGAACGGGAAAACTGTTTTTT. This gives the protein CASSLDSVRTGKLFF.